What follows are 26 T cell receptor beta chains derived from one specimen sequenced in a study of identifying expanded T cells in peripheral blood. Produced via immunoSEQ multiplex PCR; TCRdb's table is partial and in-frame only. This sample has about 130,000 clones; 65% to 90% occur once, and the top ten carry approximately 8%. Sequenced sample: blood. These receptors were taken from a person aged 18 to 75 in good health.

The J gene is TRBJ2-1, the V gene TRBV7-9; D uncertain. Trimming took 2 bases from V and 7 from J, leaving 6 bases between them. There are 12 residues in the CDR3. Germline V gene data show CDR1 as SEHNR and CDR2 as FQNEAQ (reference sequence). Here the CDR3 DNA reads TGTGCCAGCAGCTTAATCGCTAATGAGCAGTTCTTC. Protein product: CASSLIANEQFF.

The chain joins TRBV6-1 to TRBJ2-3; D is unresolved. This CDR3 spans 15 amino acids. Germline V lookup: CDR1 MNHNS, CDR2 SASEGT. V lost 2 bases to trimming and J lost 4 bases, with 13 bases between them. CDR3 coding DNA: TGTGCCAGCAGTGAACTACCTGAGCAGTCAGATACGCAGTATTTT. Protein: CASSELPEQSDTQYF.

The CDR3 loop reads CASSQEDRGFEKLFF. DNA of the CDR3: TGCGCCAGCAGCCAAGAGGACAGGGGGTTTGAAAAACTGTTTTTT. This chain links TRBV4-3 with TRBJ1-4, with 10 positions matching TRBD1. Trimming at V came to 0 bases and at J to 7 bases, leaving 2 bases not matched to a gene. Germline CDR1 is LGHNA and CDR2 is YSLEER. This CDR3 has 15 amino acids.

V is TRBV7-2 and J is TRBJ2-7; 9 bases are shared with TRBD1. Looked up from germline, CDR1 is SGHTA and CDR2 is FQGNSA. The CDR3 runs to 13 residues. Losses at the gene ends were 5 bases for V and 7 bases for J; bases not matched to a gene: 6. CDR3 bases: TGTGCCAGCAGCCCCGGGACAGGGCGAGAGCAGTACTTC. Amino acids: CASSPGTGREQYF.

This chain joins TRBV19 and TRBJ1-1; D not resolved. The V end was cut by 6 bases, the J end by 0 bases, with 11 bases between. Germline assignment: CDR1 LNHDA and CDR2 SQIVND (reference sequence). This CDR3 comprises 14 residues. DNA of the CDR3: TGTGCCAGTAGCCCGGCGGGGTTGAACACTGAAGCTTTCTTT. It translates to CASSPAGLNTEAFF.

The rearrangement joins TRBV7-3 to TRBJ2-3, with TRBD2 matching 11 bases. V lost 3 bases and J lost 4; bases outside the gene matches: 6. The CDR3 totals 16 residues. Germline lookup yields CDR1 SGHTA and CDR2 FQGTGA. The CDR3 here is CASSFLTSGVPDTQYF. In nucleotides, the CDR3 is TGTGCCAGCAGCTTTCTGACTAGCGGGGTGCCAGATACGCAGTATTTT. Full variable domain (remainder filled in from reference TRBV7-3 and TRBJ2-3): GAGVSQTPSNKVTEKGKYVELRCDPISGHTALYWYRQSLGQGPEFLIYFQGTGAADDSGLPNDRFFAVRPEGSVSTLKIQRTERGDSAVYLCASSFLTSGVPDTQYFGPGTRLTVL.

CDR3 protein: CASTLDRVSYEQYF. Written as DNA, the CDR3 is TGTGCCAGCACCCTTGACAGGGTATCCTACGAGCAGTACTTC. V is TRBV2 and J is TRBJ2-7; 7 bases match TRBD1. J lost 1 base, V lost 7 bases, and 7 bases had no gene match. CDR3 length: 14 residues. Germline values: CDR1 SNHLY, CDR2 FYNNEI.

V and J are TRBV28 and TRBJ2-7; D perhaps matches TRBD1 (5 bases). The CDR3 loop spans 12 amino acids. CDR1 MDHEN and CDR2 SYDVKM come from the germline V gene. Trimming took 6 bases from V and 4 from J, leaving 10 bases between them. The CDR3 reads CASRARQYEQYF. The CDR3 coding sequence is TGTGCCAGCAGGGCTCGACAGTACGAGCAGTACTTC.

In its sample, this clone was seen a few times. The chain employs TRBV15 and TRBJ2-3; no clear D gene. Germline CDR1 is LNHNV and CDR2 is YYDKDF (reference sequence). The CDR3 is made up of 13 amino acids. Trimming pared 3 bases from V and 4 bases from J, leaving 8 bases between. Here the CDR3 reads CATSSEIPDTQYF. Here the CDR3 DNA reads TGTGCCACCAGCAGCGAGATTCCAGATACGCAGTATTTT.

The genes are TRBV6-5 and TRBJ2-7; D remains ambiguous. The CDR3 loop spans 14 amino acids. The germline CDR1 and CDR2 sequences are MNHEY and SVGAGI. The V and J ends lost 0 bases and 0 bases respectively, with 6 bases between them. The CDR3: CASSYSFTSYEQYF. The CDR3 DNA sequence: TGTGCCAGCAGTTACTCGTTCACCTCCTACGAGCAGTACTTC.

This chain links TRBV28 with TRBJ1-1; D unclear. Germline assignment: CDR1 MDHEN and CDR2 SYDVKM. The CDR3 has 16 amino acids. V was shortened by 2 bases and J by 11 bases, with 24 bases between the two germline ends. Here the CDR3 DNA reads TGTGCCAGCAGTTTAAAGGGAGTAAGGAAATTCTTGTGGGCTTTCTTT. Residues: CASSLKGVRKFLWAFF.

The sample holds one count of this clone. DNA for the CDR3: TGTGCCAGCAGTGAAGACCCTGGAAACACCATATATTTT. Protein product: CASSEDPGNTIYF. The chain joins TRBV6-1 to TRBJ1-3; D ambiguous. Germline V gives CDR1 MNHNS, CDR2 SASEGT. Trimming removed 1 base from V and 2 bases from J, with 3 bases in between. The CDR3 is made up of 13 amino acids.

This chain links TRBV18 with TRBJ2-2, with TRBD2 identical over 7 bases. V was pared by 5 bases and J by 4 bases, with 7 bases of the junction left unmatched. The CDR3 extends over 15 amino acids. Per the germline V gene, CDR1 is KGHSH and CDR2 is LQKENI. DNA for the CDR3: TGTGCCAGCTCAACCGGCGCGGGAGCCACCGGGGAGCTGTTTTTT. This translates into CASSTGAGATGELFF. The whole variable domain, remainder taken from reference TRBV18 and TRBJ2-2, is NAGVMQNPRHLVRRRGQEARLRCSPMKGHSHVYWYRQLPEEGLKFMVYLQKENIIDESGMPKERFSAEFPKEGPSILRIQQVVRGDSAAYFCASSTGAGATGELFFGEGSRLTVL.

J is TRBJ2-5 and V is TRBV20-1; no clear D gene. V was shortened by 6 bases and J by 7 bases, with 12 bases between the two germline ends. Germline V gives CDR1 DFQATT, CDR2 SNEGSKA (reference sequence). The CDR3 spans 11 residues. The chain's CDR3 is CSAEVRGTQYF. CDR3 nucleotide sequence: TGCAGTGCAGAAGTCCGTGGGACCCAGTACTTC.

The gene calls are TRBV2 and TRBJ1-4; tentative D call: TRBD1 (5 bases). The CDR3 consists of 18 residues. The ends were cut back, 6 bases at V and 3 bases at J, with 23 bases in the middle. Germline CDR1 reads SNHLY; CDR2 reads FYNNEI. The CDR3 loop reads CASRSGTVPLRANEKLFF. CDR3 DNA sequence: TGTGCCAGCAGGTCCGGGACCGTACCCCTTAGGGCTAATGAAAAACTGTTTTTT.

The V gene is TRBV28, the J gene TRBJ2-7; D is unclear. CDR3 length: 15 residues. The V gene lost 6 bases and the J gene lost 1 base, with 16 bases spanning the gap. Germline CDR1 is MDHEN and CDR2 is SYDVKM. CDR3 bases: TGTGCCAGCAGGGCAGACGAATGGGGATCCTACGAGCAGTACTTC. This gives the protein CASRADEWGSYEQYF.

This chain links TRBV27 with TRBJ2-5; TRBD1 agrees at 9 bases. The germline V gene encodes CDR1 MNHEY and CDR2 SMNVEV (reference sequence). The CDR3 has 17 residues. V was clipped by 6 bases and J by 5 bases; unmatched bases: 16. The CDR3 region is CASRLTGQGILRETQYF. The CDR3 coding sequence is TGTGCCAGCAGATTGACGGGACAGGGAATTCTGCGGGAGACCCAGTACTTC.

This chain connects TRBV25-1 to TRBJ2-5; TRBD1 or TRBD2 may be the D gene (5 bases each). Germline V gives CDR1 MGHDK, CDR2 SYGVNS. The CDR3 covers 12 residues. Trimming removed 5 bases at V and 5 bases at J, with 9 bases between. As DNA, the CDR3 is TGTGCCAGCAGTTCCGAGGGGGAGACCCAGTACTTC. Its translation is CASSSEGETQYF.

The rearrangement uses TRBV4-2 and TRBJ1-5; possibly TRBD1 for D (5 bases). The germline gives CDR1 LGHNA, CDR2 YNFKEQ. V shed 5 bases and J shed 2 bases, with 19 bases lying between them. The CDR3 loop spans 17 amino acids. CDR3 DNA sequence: TGTGCCAGCAGCTTAATTGGCGAGACAGTACGCAATCAGCCCCAGCATTTT. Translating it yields CASSLIGETVRNQPQHF.

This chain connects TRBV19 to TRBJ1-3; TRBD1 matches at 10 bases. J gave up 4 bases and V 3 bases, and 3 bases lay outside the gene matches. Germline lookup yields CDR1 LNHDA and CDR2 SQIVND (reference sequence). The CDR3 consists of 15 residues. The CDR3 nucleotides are TGTGCCAGTAGTATCTCGACAGGGGGCGGAAACACCATATATTTT. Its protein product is CASSISTGGGNTIYF.

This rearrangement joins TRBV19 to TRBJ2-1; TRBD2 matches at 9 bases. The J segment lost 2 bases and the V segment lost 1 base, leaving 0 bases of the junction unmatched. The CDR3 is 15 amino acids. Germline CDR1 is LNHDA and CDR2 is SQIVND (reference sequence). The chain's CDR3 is CASSIGGGAYNEQFF. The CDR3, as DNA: TGTGCCAGTAGTATAGGCGGGGGGGCCTACAATGAGCAGTTCTTC.

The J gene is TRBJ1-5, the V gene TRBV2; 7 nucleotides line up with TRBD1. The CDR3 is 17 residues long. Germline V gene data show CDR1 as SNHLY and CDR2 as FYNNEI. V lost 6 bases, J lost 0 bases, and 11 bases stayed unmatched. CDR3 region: CASSPGQLGYSNQPQHF. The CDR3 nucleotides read TGTGCCAGCAGCCCGGGACAGTTGGGGTATAGCAATCAGCCCCAGCATTTT.

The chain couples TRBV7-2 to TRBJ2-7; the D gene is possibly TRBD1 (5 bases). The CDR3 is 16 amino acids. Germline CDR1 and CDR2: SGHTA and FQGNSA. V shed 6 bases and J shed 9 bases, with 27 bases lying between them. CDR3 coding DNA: TGTGCCAGCAGTTTCCAGGGCGGACCAAGAACCGCCACGCAGTACTTC. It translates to CASSFQGGPRTATQYF.

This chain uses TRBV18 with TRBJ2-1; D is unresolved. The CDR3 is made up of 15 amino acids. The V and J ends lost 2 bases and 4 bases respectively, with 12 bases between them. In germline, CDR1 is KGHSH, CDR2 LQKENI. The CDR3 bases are TGTGCCAGCTCACCAAACGACCCCCTTTACAATGAGCAGTTCTTC. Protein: CASSPNDPLYNEQFF.

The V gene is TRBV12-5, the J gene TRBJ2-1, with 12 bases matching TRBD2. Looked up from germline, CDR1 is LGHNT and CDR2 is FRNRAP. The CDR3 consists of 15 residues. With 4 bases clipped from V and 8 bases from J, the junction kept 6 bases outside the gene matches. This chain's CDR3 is CASGSRLAGDYEQFF. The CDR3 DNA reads TGTGCTAGTGGTTCCAGACTAGCGGGGGACTATGAGCAGTTCTTC.

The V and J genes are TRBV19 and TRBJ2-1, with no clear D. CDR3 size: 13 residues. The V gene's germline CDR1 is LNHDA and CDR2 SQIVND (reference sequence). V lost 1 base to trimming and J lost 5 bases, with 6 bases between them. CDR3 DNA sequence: TGTGCCAGTAGTATAGGTACACACAATGAGCAGTTCTTC. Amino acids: CASSIGTHNEQFF.